A selection of T cell receptor beta chains follows, all from one sample in a study of control samples from healthy donors and cancer patients. The method was immunoSEQ multiplex PCR; TCRdb's version includes in-frame clones alone and lacks a portion of them. The sample has approximately 79,000 clones; approximately 91% are singletons. Material for sequencing was blood. Receptors were obtained from a man in his forties or fifties in good health. Both conserved end residues are part of each CDR3. D genes are given only for firm matches. The size of a clone is reported for some rows only, either as once, few or many, or as a class for expanded clones.

clone_size d_call j_call v_call cdr3_aa cdr3_nt
. . TRBJ2-7 TRBV11-2 CASSLDSGGYYEQYF TGTGCCAGCAGCTTAGACTCCGGGGGTTACTACGAGCAGTACTTC
. . TRBJ1-6 TRBV29-1 CSVALQGDNSPLHF TGCAGCGTTGCATTACAGGGAGATAATTCACCCCTCCACTTT
. . TRBJ1-2 TRBV5-1 CASSLPGAPDGYTF TGCGCCAGCAGCTTGCCGGGGGCGCCGGATGGCTACACCTTC
. TRBD2 TRBJ2-2 TRBV4-3 CASSQVFQAGENTGELFF TGCGCCAGCAGCCAAGTGTTTCAAGCGGGGGAAAACACCGGGGAGCTGTTTTTT
. TRBD1 TRBJ2-3 TRBV24-1 CATSGRGQGIDTQYF TGTGCCACCAGCGGCCGGGGACAGGGTATAGATACGCAGTATTTT
. TRBD1 TRBJ1-2 TRBV7-9 CASSLGQGARGYTF TGTGCCAGCAGCTTAGGTCAGGGGGCGCGTGGCTACACCTTC
. . TRBJ2-2 TRBV24-1 CASQGNTGELFF TGTGCCAGCCAGGGGAACACCGGGGAGCTGTTTTTT
. TRBD1 TRBJ2-1 TRBV25-1 CASSEPGQGAVNEQFF TGTGCCAGCAGTGAACCGGGACAGGGGGCGGTAAATGAGCAGTTCTTC
. TRBD2 TRBJ2-5 TRBV9 CASSRGGTRSETQYF TGTGCCAGCAGCCGGGGGGGCACACGGTCGGAGACCCAGTACTTC
. . TRBJ1-1 TRBV7-3 CASSLTGMEGTEAFF TGTGCCAGCAGCTTAACGGGGATGGAGGGGACTGAAGCTTTCTTT
medium-sized . TRBJ1-6 TRBV6-6 CASSLRGGAGSPLHF TGTGCCAGCAGTCTGCGCGGGGGCGCCGGTTCACCCCTCCACTTT
. . TRBJ2-3 TRBV19 CASSIMGGRRTDTQYF TGTGCCAGTAGTATAATGGGGGGCCGTCGGACAGATACGCAGTATTTT
. . TRBJ1-3 TRBV5-1 CASSLAAGSGNTIYF TGCGCCAGCAGCTTGGCTGCAGGGTCGGGAAACACCATATATTTT
. TRBD1 TRBJ2-7 TRBV19 CASSSPRDRGRNEQYF TGTGCCAGTAGTTCACCCCGGGACAGGGGTCGGAACGAGCAGTACTTC
. TRBD1 TRBJ2-7 TRBV11-2 CASSRDRGYEQYF TGTGCCAGCAGTCGGGACAGGGGTTACGAGCAGTACTTC
. . TRBJ1-5 TRBV7-3 CASSVAGGPNQPQHF TGTGCCAGCAGCGTGGCGGGAGGGCCCAATCAGCCCCAGCATTTT
. . TRBJ1-4 TRBV29-1 CSVEDRGGNEKLFF TGCAGCGTTGAAGATCGAGGGGGGAATGAAAAACTGTTTTTT
. TRBD1 TRBJ2-7 TRBV10-1 CASPDTGTGVYEQYF TGCGCCAGCCCTGATACCGGGACAGGGGTCTACGAGCAGTACTTC
. . TRBJ1-5 TRBV10-2 CASSEKWGRGNQPQHF TGCGCCAGCAGTGAAAAGTGGGGACGGGGCAATCAGCCCCAGCATTTT
. TRBD2 TRBJ2-6 TRBV7-6 CASSPSLAGGSSGANVLTF TGTGCCAGCAGCCCATCTCTAGCGGGGGGGAGCTCTGGGGCCAACGTCCTGACTTTC
. TRBD1 TRBJ1-2 TRBV10-3 CAISDREGYTF TGTGCCATCTCGGACAGGGAAGGCTACACCTTC
. . TRBJ1-2 TRBV7-3 CASSRLTGPNYGYTF TGTGCCAGCAGCCGCTTGACAGGACCCAACTATGGCTACACCTTC
. TRBD1 TRBJ1-2 TRBV27 CACSKGQGLGYTF TGTGCCTGCTCAAAGGGACAGGGGCTGGGCTACACCTTC
. . TRBJ2-7 TRBV5-6 CASSFDDFSYEQYF TGTGCCAGCAGCTTTGATGACTTCTCCTACGAGCAGTACTTC
. . TRBJ2-6 TRBV14 CASSQQMTGANVLTF TGTGCCAGCAGCCAACAGATGACTGGGGCCAACGTCCTGACTTTC
. . TRBJ1-2 TRBV18 CASSPPSQGNYGYTF TGTGCCAGCTCACCACCGTCCCAGGGAAACTATGGCTACACCTTC
. . TRBJ2-5 TRBV2 CASSDWETQYF TGTGCCAGCAGTGATTGGGAGACCCAGTACTTC
. . TRBJ2-4 TRBV7-6 CASSPTGQIAKNIQYF TGTGCCAGCAGCCCTACGGGCCAGATAGCCAAAAACATTCAGTACTTC
. . TRBJ1-2 TRBV6-5 CASSYGAQDGFYGYTF TGTGCCAGCAGTTACGGGGCGCAGGACGGCTTCTATGGCTACACCTTC
. . TRBJ1-2 TRBV24-1 CATSVGEGYTF TGTGCCACCAGTGTTGGTGAAGGCTACACCTTC
. TRBD1 TRBJ1-3 TRBV5-5 CASTVGQGSSGNTIYF TGTGCCAGCACCGTTGGACAGGGCAGCTCTGGAAACACCATATATTTT
. . TRBJ1-2 TRBV20-1 CSASNQGSYYGYTF TGCAGTGCTAGTAACCAGGGGAGCTACTATGGCTACACCTTC
. . TRBJ2-5 TRBV18 CASSPLEQGSKTQYF TGTGCCAGCTCACCACTCGAGCAGGGATCGAAGACCCAGTACTTC
. TRBD1 TRBJ1-4 TRBV5-1 CASSDGQGQNEKLFF TGCGCCAGCAGCGATGGACAGGGGCAAAATGAAAAACTGTTTTTT
. . TRBJ2-3 TRBV7-2 CASSLVAGSTDTQYF TGTGCCAGCAGCTTAGTTGCAGGGAGCACAGATACGCAGTATTTT
. . TRBJ2-1 TRBV6-4 CASSDIFPPASKWDEQFF TGTGCCAGCAGTGATATATTCCCACCAGCATCAAAATGGGATGAGCAGTTCTTC
. . TRBJ2-1 TRBV11-2 CASSFERGEQFF TGTGCCAGCAGCTTTGAGAGGGGGGAGCAGTTCTTC
once . TRBJ2-3 TRBV10-2 CASSESLVKGGSTDTQYF TGCGCCAGCAGTGAGTCCCTAGTGAAAGGAGGGTCAACAGATACGCAGTATTTT
few . TRBJ1-6 TRBV2 CASSLRTANYNSPLHF TGTGCCAGCAGCCTCAGGACAGCTAATTATAATTCACCCCTCCACTTT
. . TRBJ2-1 TRBV30 CAWSVRGRGGRAAYNEQFF TGTGCCTGGAGTGTAAGGGGTAGAGGGGGTCGGGCCGCCTACAATGAGCAGTTCTTC
. TRBD1 TRBJ1-1 TRBV3-1/TRBV3-2 CASSPRTGLGGTEAFF TGTGCCAGCAGCCCCAGGACAGGCCTAGGGGGCACTGAAGCTTTCTTT
once . TRBJ1-2 TRBV7-6 CASSPRGGGQLGYTF TGTGCCAGCAGCCCGAGGGGAGGGGGGCAATTGGGCTACACCTTC
. TRBD2 TRBJ2-5 TRBV19 CASSISGGAYETQYF TGTGCCAGTAGTATAAGCGGGGGGGCGTATGAGACCCAGTACTTC
. . TRBJ1-5 TRBV6-5 CASILRGSSNQPQHF TGTGCCAGCATTTTAAGGGGATCAAGCAATCAGCCCCAGCATTTT
. TRBD1 TRBJ1-1 TRBV9 CASSVERGRDTEAFF TGTGCCAGCAGCGTAGAGAGGGGGCGGGACACTGAAGCTTTCTTT
. . TRBJ2-5 TRBV5-1 CASSSLGGGETQYF TGCGCCAGCAGCTCCCTCGGGGGTGGGGAGACCCAGTACTTC
. . TRBJ1-2 TRBV5-1 CASSLEGYNYGYTF TGCGCCAGCAGCTTGGAAGGGTACAACTATGGCTACACCTTC
. . TRBJ2-5 TRBV6-6 CASRLTRIGETQYF TGTGCCAGCAGGCTCACCCGGATCGGAGAGACCCAGTACTTC
. . TRBJ1-1 TRBV6-5 CASSYSYRAGAFF TGTGCCAGCAGTTACTCGTACAGGGCTGGCGCTTTCTTT
. . TRBJ2-2 TRBV7-9 CASSLVSDSGRRELFF TGTGCCAGCAGCTTAGTAAGCGACAGTGGTCGCAGGGAGCTGTTTTTT
. . TRBJ2-7 TRBV19 CASSIDGFSYEQYF TGTGCCAGTAGTATAGACGGATTCTCCTACGAGCAGTACTTC
. . TRBJ1-2 TRBV5-6 CASSLGGFERGYTF TGTGCCAGCAGCTTGGGGGGGTTTGAACGAGGCTACACCTTC
. TRBD1 TRBJ1-2 TRBV6-4 CASSDGGQLYGYTF TGTGCCAGCAGTGACGGGGGACAGTTGTATGGCTACACCTTC
. TRBD2 TRBJ2-5 TRBV7-2 CASNIGASGGETQYF TGTGCCAGCAATATAGGGGCCAGCGGGGGCGAGACCCAGTACTTC
. . TRBJ2-5 TRBV7-9 CASSSIRRETQYF TGTGCCAGCAGCTCGATCCGACGAGAGACCCAGTACTTC